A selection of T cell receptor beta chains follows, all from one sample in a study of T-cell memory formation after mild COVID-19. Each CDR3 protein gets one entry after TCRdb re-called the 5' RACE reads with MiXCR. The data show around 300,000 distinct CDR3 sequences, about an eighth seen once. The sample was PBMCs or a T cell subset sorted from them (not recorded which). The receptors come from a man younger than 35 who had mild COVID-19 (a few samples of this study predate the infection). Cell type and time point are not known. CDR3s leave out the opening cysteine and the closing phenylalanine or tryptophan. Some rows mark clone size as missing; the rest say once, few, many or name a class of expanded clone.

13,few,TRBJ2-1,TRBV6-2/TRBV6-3,ASSYSGVSYNEQF
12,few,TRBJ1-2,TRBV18,ASSYSMELYGYT
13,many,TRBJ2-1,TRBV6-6,ASSWRDRGNNEQF
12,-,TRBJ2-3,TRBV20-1,SATGTGVADTQY
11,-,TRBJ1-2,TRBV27,ASSLGGVDGYT
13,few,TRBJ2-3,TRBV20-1,SACRERGVTDTQY
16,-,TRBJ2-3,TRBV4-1,ASSQDSVGLAGTDTQY
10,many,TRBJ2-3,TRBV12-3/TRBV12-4,ATTRGVDTQY
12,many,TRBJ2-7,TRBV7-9,ASSILGSSYEQY
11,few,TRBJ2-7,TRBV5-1,VSSFAHTGEQY
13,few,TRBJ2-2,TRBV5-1,ASSSLAGGRPELF
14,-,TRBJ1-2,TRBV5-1,ASSPGTGLMNYGYT
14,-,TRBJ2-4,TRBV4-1,ASSQLLGLAKNIQY
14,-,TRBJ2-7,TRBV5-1,ASSPATGAPSYEQY
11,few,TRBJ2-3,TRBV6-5,ASSWTGPQGQY
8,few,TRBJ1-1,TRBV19,ASLGYEAF
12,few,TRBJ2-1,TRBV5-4,ASSPPDATAEQF
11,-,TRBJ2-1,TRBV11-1,ASSPPNYNEQF
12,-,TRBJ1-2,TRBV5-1,ASSSGQEKNGYT
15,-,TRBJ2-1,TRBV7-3,ASSPPQGASSYNEQF
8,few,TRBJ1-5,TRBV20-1,SALRALQH
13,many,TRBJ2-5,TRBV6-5,ASSYTTGEGETQY
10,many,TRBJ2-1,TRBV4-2,ASLARGVGQF
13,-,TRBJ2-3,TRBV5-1,ASSNFRPSTDTQY
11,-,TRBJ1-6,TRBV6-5,ASWGRTDSPLH
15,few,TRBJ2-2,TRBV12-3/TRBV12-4,ASSFTGGGANTGELF
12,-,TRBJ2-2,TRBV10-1,ASSDRRSRGELF
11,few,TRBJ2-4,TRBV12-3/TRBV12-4,ASGSGGADIQY
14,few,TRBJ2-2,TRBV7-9,ASSLRVASNTGELF
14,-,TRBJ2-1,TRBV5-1,ASSLPGLAGLNEQF
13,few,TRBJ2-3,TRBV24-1,ATSKDRVSTDTQY
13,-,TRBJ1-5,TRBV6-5,ASSQNAYSNQPQH
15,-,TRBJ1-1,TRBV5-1,ASSPPRTGAVNTEAF
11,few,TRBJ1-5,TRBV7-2,ASVSNSNQPQH
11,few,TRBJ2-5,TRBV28,ASRLGGIETQY
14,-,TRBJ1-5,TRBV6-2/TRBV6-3,ASSYSYGQSNQPQH
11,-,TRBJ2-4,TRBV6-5,ASSQGRGNIQY
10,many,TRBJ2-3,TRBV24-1,ATASSTDTQY
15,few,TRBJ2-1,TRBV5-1,ASSLETGTRDQNEQF
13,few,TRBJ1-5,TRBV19,ASNPGGQPNQPQH
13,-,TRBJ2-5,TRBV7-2,ASSVRLAMKETQY
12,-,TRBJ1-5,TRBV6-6,ASSRDIFNQPQH
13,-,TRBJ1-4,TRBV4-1,ASSRGTGDREKLF
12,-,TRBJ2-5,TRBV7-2,ASSARRGGETQY
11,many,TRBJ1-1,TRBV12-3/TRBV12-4,ASSQGGYTEAF
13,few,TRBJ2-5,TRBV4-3,ASSRRGSRQETQY
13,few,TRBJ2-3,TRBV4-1,ASSHHGTGPDTQY
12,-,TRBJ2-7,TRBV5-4,ASSSRDRGSEQY
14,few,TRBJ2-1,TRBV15,ATSRDLGERYNEQF
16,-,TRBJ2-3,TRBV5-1,ASSVKNAGTGNTDTQY
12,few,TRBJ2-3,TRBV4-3,ASSQAQGADTQY
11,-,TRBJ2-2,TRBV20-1,SATRTGIGELF
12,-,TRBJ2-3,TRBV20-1,SAPMPASTDTQY
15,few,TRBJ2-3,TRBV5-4,ASSVSGLAGGPDTQY
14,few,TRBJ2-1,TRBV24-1,ATSDLSGPLYNEQF
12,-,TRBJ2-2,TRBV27,ASRPGLDTGELF
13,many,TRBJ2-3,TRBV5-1,ASSLAQGATDTQY
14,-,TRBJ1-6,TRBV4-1,ASSQATSLGNSPLH
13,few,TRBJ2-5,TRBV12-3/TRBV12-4,ASSPRDSGQETQY
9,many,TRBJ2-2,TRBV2,ARGGTGELF